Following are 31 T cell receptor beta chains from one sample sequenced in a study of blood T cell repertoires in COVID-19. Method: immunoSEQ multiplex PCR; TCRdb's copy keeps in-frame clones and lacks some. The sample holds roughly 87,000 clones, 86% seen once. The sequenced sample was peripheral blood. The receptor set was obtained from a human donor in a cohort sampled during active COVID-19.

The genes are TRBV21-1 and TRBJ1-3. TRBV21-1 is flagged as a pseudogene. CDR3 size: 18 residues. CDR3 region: CASSFHREGKNSGNTIYF. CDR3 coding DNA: TGTGCCAGCAGCTTCCACCGGGAGGGAAAAAACTCTGGAAACACCATATATTTT.

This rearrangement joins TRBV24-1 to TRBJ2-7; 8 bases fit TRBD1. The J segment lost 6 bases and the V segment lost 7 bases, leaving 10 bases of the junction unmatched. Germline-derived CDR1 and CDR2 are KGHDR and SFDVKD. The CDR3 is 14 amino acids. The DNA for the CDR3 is TGTGCCACCAGCCCCCCCGGGACAGGAGGCGAGCAGTACTTC. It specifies CATSPPGTGGEQYF.

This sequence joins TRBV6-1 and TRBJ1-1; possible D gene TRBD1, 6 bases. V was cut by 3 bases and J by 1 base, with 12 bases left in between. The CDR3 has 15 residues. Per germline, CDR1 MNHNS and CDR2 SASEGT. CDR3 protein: CASSDRGRENTEAFF. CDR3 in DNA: TGTGCCAGCAGTGACAGGGGCCGGGAGAACACTGAAGCTTTCTTT.

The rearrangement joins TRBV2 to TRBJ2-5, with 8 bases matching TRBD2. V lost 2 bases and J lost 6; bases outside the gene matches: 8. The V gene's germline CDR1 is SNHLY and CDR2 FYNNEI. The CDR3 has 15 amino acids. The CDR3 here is CASSERSGSSKTQYF. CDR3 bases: TGTGCCAGCAGTGAACGGAGCGGGAGTTCGAAGACCCAGTACTTC.

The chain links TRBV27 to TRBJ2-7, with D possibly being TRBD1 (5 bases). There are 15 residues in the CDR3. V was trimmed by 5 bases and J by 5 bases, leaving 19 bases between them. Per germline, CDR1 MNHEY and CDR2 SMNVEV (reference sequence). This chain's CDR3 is CASSALARTGNEQYF. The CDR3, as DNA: TGTGCCAGCAGTGCCCTCGCCCGCACAGGAAACGAGCAGTACTTC.

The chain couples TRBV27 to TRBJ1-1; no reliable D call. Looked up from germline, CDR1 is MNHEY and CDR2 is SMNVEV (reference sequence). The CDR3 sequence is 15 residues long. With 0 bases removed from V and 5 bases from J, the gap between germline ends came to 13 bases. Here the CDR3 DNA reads TGTGCCAGCAGTTTATCACCGGGGTCGGGGACTGAAGCTTTCTTT. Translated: CASSLSPGSGTEAFF.

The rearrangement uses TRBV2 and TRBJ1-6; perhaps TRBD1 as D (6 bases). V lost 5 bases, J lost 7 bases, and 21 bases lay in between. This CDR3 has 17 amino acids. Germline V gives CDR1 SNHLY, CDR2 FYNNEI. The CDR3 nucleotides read TGTGCCAGCAGTTCATCATACAGGGTGGTCGAGAATTCACCCCTCCACTTT. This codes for CASSSSYRVVENSPLHF.

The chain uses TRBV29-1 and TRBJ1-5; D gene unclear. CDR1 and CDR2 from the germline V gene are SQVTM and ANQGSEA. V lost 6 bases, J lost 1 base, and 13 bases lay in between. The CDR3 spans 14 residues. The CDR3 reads CSVTGEDSNQPQHF. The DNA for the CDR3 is TGCAGCGTGACCGGGGAGGACAGCAATCAGCCCCAGCATTTT.

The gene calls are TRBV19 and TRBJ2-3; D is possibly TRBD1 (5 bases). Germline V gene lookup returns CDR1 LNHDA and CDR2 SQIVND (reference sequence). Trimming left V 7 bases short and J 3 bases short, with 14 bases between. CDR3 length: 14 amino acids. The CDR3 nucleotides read TGTGCCAGTACCGAAAAGGGGCCTACAGATACGCAGTATTTT. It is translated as CASTEKGPTDTQYF.

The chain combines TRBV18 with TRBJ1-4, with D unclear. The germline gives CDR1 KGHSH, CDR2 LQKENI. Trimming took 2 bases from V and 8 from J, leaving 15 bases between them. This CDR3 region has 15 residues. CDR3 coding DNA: TGTGCCAGCTCACCAGATGGCCTCGGCGGGGAAAAACTGTTTTTT. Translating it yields CASSPDGLGGEKLFF. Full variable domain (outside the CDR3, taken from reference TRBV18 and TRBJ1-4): NAGVMQNPRHLVRRRGQEARLRCSPMKGHSHVYWYRQLPEEGLKFMVYLQKENIIDESGMPKERFSAEFPKEGPSILRIQQVVRGDSAAYFCASSPDGLGGEKLFFGSGTQLSVL.

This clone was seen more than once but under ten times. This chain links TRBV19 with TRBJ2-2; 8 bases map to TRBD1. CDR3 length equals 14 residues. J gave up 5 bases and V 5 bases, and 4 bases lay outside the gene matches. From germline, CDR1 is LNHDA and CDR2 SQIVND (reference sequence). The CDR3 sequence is CASSEGQATGELFF. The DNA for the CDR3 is TGTGCCAGTAGTGAGGGACAGGCGACCGGGGAGCTGTTTTTT.

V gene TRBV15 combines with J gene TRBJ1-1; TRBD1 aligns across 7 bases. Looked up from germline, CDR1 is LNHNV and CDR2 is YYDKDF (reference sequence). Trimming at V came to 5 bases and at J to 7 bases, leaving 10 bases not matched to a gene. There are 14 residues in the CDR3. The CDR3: CATSEGAWMDEAFF. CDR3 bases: TGTGCCACCAGCGAGGGGGCGTGGATGGATGAAGCTTTCTTT.

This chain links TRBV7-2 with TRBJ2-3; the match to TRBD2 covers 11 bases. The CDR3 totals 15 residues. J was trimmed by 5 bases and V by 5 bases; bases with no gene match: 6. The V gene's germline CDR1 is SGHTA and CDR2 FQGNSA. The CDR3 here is CASSHSGGALDTQYF. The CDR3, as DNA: TGTGCCAGCAGCCATAGCGGGGGGGCGTTAGATACGCAGTATTTT.

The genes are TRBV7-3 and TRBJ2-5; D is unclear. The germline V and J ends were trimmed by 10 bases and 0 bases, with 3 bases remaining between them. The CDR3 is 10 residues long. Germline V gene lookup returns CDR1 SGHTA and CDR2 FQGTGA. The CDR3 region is CANYQETQYF. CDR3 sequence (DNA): TGTGCCAACTACCAAGAGACCCAGTACTTC. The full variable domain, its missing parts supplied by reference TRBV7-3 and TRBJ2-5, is GAGVSQTPSNKVTEKGKYVELRCDPISGHTALYWYRQSLGQGPEFLIYFQGTGAADDSGLPNDRFFAVRPEGSVSTLKIQRTERGDSAVYLCANYQETQYFGPGTRLLVL.

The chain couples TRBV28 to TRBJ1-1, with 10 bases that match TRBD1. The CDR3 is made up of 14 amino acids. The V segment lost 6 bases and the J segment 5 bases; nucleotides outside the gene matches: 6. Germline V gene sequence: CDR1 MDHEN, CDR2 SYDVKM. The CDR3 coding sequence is TGTGCCAGCAGGGGAGGGACAGGGGTTACTGAAGCTTTCTTT. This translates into CASRGGTGVTEAFF. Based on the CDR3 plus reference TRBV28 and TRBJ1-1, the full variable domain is DVKVTQSSRYLVKRTGEKVFLECVQDMDHENMFWYRQDPGLGLRLIYFSYDVKMKEKGDIPEGYSVSREKKERFSLILESASTNQTSMYLCASRGGTGVTEAFFGQGTRLTVV.

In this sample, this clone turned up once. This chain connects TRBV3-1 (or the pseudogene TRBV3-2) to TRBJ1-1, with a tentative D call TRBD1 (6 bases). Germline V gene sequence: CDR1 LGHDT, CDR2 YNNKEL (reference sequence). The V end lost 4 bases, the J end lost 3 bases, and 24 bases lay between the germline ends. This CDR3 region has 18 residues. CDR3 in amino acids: CASSLLGTTPRGYTEAFF. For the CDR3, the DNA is TGTGCCAGCAGCCTCCTAGGGACCACGCCAAGGGGGTACACTGAAGCTTTCTTT.

For the CDR3, the DNA is TGTGCCAGCAGCTGGGCCGGGACAGGGGTCAACGAGCAGTACTTC. This gives the protein CASSWAGTGVNEQYF. The chain is built from TRBV5-5 and TRBJ2-7, with 10 bases lining up with TRBD1. This CDR3 region has 15 residues. The junction had 8 bases not matched to a gene; V was cut back by 3 bases and J by 5 bases. The germline gives CDR1 SGHKS, CDR2 YYEKEE (reference sequence).

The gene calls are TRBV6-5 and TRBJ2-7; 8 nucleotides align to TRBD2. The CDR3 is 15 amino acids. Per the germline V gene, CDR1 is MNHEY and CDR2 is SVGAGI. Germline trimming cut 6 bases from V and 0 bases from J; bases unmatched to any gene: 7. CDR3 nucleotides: TGTGCCAGCAGCTGGACTAGCAGAAGCTCCTACGAGCAGTACTTC. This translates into CASSWTSRSSYEQYF.

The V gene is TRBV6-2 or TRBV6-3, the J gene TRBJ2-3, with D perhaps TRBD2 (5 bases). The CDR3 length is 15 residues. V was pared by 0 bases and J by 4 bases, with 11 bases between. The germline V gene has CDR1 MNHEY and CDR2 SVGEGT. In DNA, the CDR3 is TGTGCCAGCAGTTACTCAAGAGGGTATGCAGATACGCAGTATTTT. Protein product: CASSYSRGYADTQYF.

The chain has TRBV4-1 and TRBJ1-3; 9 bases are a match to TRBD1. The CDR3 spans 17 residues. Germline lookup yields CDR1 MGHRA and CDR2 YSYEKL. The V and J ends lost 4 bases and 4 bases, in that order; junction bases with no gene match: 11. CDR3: CASSPQGGQGSGNTIYF. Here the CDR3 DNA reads TGCGCCAGCAGCCCCCAAGGGGGACAGGGATCGGGAAACACCATATATTTT.

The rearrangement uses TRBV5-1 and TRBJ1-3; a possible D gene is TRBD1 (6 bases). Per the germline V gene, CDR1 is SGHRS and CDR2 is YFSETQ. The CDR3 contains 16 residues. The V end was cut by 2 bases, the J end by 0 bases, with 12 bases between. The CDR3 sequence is CASSFDGQPSGNTIYF. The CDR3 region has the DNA TGCGCCAGCAGCTTCGATGGACAGCCCTCTGGAAACACCATATATTTT.

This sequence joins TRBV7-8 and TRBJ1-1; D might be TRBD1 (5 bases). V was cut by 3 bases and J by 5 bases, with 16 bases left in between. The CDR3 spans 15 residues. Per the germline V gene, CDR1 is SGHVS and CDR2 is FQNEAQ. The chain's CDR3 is CASSFTGTGGTEAFF. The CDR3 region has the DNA TGTGCCAGCAGCTTTACCGGGACCGGGGGGACTGAAGCTTTCTTT.

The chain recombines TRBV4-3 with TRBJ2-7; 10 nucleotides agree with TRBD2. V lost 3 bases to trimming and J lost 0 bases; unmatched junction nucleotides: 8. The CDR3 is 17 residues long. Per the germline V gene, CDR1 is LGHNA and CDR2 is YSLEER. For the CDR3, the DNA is TGCGCCAGCAGCCAGGGATTAGCGGGGGGCCCCTCCTACGAGCAGTACTTC. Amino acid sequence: CASSQGLAGGPSYEQYF.

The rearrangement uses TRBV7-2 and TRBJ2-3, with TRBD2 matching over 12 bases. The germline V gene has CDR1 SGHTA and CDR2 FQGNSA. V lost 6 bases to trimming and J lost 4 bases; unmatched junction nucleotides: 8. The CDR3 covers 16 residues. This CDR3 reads CASSLTSGRGSDTQYF. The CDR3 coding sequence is TGTGCCAGCAGTTTGACTAGCGGGAGAGGGTCAGATACGCAGTATTTT.

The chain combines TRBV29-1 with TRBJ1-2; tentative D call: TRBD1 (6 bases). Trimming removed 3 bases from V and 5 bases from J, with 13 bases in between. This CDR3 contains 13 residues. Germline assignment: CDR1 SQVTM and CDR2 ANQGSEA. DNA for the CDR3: TGCAGCGTTGACTCAGGGGATACTTATGGCTACACCTTC. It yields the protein CSVDSGDTYGYTF.

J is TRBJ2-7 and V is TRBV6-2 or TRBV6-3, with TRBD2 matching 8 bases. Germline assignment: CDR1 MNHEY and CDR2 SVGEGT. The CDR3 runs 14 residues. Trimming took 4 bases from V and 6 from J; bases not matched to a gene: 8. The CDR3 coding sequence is TGTGCCAGCAGTTTTAGCGGGATTGGGCGCGAGCAGTACTTC. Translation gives CASSFSGIGREQYF.

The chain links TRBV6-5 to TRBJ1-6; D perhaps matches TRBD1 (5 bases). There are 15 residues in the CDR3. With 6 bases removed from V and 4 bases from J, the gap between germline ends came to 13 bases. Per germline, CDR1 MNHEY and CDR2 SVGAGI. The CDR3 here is CASSGRQIYNSPLHF. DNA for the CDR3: TGTGCCAGCAGCGGTAGACAGATATATAATTCACCCCTCCACTTT.

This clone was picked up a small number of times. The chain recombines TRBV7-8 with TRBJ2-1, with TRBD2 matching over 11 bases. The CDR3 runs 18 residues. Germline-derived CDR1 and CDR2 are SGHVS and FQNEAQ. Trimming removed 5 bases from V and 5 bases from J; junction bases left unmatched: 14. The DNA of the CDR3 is TGTGCCAGCAGCCCTCGGAGGGGGGTAGCGGGGGGGCACAATGAGCAGTTCTTC. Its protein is CASSPRRGVAGGHNEQFF. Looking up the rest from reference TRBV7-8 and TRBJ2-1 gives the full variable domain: GAGVSQSPRYKVAKRGQDVALRCDPISGHVSLFWYQQALGQGPEFLTYFQNEAQLDKSGLPSDRFFAERPEGSVSTLKIQRTQQEDSAVYLCASSPRRGVAGGHNEQFFGPGTRLTVL.

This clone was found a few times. CDR3 residues: CASSPDSGNQPQHF. CDR3 coding DNA: TGCGCCAGCAGCCCCGACTCAGGCAATCAGCCCCAGCATTTT. The chain joins TRBV5-1 to TRBJ1-5; D not resolved. The germline CDR1 and CDR2 sequences are SGHRS and YFSETQ. The V and J ends lost 4 bases and 2 bases respectively, with 10 bases between them. The CDR3 spans 14 residues.

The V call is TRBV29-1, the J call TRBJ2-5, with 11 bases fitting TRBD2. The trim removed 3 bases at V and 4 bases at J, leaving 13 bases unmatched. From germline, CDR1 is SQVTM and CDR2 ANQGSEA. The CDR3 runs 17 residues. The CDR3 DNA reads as TGCAGCGTTGAGGTTTTTAGCGGGAGGGCCAAGGTAGAGACCCAGTACTTC. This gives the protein CSVEVFSGRAKVETQYF.

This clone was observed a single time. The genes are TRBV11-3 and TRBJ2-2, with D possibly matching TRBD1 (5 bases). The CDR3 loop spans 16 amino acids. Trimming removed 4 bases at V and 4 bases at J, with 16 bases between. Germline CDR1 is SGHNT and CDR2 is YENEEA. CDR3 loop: CASSSPSGKPTGELFF. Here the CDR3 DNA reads TGTGCCAGCAGCTCCCCGTCAGGGAAGCCCACCGGGGAGCTGTTTTTT.